The 21 T cell receptor beta chains below all came from one sample that was sequenced in a study of shared clonotypes between healthy human individuals. Clones were read by immunoSEQ multiplex PCR, and TCRdb kept only the in-frame ones, dropping some. The table lists a few million clones, approximately 93% of them singletons. Sequences were obtained from naive CD4+ T cells from PBMCs. Documented subset: CD45RA+ positively selected. These receptors originate from a young man in good health. Some clones in this sample may be carry-over from other donors' samples.

With regard to this clone: Different DNA sequences within this sample yield the same CDR3. This chain links TRBV6-1 with TRBJ1-1; 8 bases match TRBD1. Germline V lookup: CDR1 MNHNS, CDR2 SASEGT. The CDR3 length is 14 residues. V lost 6 bases to trimming and J lost 1 base; unmatched junction nucleotides: 4. This chain's CDR3 is CASSPDRGNTEAFF. CDR3 DNA: TGTGCCAGCAGCCCAGACAGGGGGAACACTGAAGCTTTCTTT.

The rearrangement joins TRBV5-4 to TRBJ2-7; D gene uncertain. CDR3 size: 14 residues. Germline assignment: CDR1 SGHNT and CDR2 YYREEE (reference sequence). V lost 3 bases and J lost 2, with 12 bases in between. CDR3 nucleotide sequence: TGTGCCAGCAGCTCCGGGTCCTTACCCTACGAGCAGTACTTC. Protein sequence: CASSSGSLPYEQYF.

The chain carries TRBV18 and TRBJ2-5; D not resolved. Per the germline V gene, CDR1 is KGHSH and CDR2 is LQKENI. V shed 6 bases and J shed 2 bases, with 13 bases lying between them. This CDR3 has 14 residues. The CDR3, as DNA: TGTGCCAGCTCGCCGCAAATGGGTCAAGAGACCCAGTACTTC. This gives the protein CASSPQMGQETQYF.

Comment on this clone: Other DNA sequences in this sample translate to the same CDR3. This chain uses TRBV7-2 with TRBJ2-5; D gene ambiguous. V was clipped by 0 bases and J by 4 bases, with 3 bases between them. In germline, CDR1 is SGHTA, CDR2 FQGNSA. CDR3 length equals 12 residues. In nucleotides, the CDR3 is TGTGCCAGCAGCTTAGCACGAGAGACCCAGTACTTC. Amino acid sequence: CASSLARETQYF.

The rearrangement links TRBV7-9 to TRBJ2-1, with TRBD2 matching over 9 bases. The CDR3 loop spans 15 amino acids. In germline, CDR1 is SEHNR, CDR2 FQNEAQ (reference sequence). The trim removed 4 bases at V and 10 bases at J, leaving 11 bases unmatched. The CDR3 loop is CASSYGTSWGGEQFF. The DNA for the CDR3 is TGTGCCAGCAGCTACGGGACTAGCTGGGGTGGGGAGCAGTTCTTC.

V gene TRBV7-9 combines with J gene TRBJ1-5; D call uncertain. Looked up from germline, CDR1 is SEHNR and CDR2 is FQNEAQ (reference sequence). With 3 bases removed from V and 2 bases from J, the gap between germline ends came to 11 bases. This CDR3 is 15 amino acids long. CDR3 loop: CASSFHWEGNQPQHF. The DNA of the CDR3 is TGTGCCAGCAGCTTTCACTGGGAAGGCAATCAGCCCCAGCATTTT. The full variable domain, completed using reference TRBV7-9 and TRBJ1-5, is DTGVSQNPRHKITKRGQNVTFRCDPISEHNRLYWYRQTLGQGPEFLTYFQNEAQLEKSRLLSDRFSAERPKGSFSTLEIQRTEQGDSAMYLCASSFHWEGNQPQHFGDGTRLSIL.

The chain links TRBV4-3 to TRBJ2-2, with 9 bases aligning to TRBD1. The CDR3 is 17 amino acids. The ends lost 1 base at V and 4 bases at J; junction bases unmatched: 7. Germline V gene sequence: CDR1 LGHNA, CDR2 YSLEER. In DNA form, the CDR3 reads TGCGCCAGCAGCCAAGCGTTCCGACAGGGGGGCACCGGGGAGCTGTTTTTT. This translates into CASSQAFRQGGTGELFF.

The rearrangement joins TRBV30 to TRBJ1-5, with a possible D match to TRBD1 (5 bases). V shed 5 bases and J shed 4 bases, with 9 bases lying between them. CDR1 and CDR2 from the germline V gene are GTSNPN and SVGIG (reference sequence). This CDR3 comprises 12 residues. In DNA form, the CDR3 reads TGTGCCTGGGGGGGTAAAAATCAGCCCCAGCATTTT. This encodes CAWGGKNQPQHF.

Concerning this clone: Distinct nucleotide sequences in the sample also encode this CDR3. This sequence joins TRBV28 and TRBJ1-1; possible D gene TRBD1, 6 bases. Germline CDR1 is MDHEN and CDR2 is SYDVKM. Trimming pared 2 bases from V and 0 bases from J, leaving 10 bases between. This CDR3 comprises 15 residues. CDR3 bases: TGTGCCAGCAGTTTAGGAGGGGGGATGAACACTGAAGCTTTCTTT. Translating gives CASSLGGGMNTEAFF.

V and J are TRBV7-3 and TRBJ2-2, with D unclear. V lost 3 bases and J lost 10, with 15 bases in between. This CDR3 has 14 residues. Looked up from germline, CDR1 is SGHTA and CDR2 is FQGTGA. CDR3 residues: CASSLTSRSEELFF. CDR3 in DNA: TGTGCCAGCAGCTTGACCTCACGGTCGGAGGAGCTGTTTTTT.

V is TRBV19 and J is TRBJ1-2; D might be TRBD1 (5 bases). In germline, CDR1 is LNHDA, CDR2 SQIVND (reference sequence). CDR3 length: 10 amino acids. V gave up 8 bases and J gave up 8 bases, with 9 bases separating them. The CDR3: CASFRVGYTF. CDR3 DNA sequence: TGTGCCAGTTTCAGGGTAGGCTACACCTTC.

The chain combines TRBV5-4 with TRBJ2-2; D remains ambiguous. CDR1 and CDR2 (germline): SGHNT, YYREEE (reference sequence). V was trimmed by 2 bases and J by 7 bases, leaving 9 bases between them. The CDR3 extends over 13 amino acids. The CDR3 DNA is TGTGCCAGCAGCTTTAGGCCCGGCGGGGAGCTGTTTTTT. The encoded protein is CASSFRPGGELFF.

V is TRBV11-2 and J is TRBJ2-1; 9 nucleotides match TRBD1. In germline, CDR1 is SGHAT, CDR2 FQNNGV. V shed 6 bases, J shed 6 bases, and the junction held 9 bases outside the gene matches. The CDR3 is 15 residues long. Here the CDR3 DNA reads TGTGCCAGCAGACAACCGGGACAGGGATTCAATGAGCAGTTCTTC. It specifies CASRQPGQGFNEQFF.

In its sample, this clone was seen a few times. The junction does not match germline at one end; this may be a read error. The chain uses TRBV6-1 and TRBJ1-1; tentatively, D is TRBD1 (5 bases). Germline V gene lookup returns CDR1 MNHNS and CDR2 SASEGT. The CDR3 extends over 16 amino acids. CDR3 coding DNA: TGTGCCAGCAGTGACTGGACGGTTTGGGGGAACGCTGAAGCTTTCTTT. Protein: CASSDWTVWGNAEAFF.

The chain carries TRBV6-6 and TRBJ2-7; TRBD2 matches at 11 bases. Trimming took 6 bases from V and 4 from J; bases not matched to a gene: 8. CDR3 length: 15 residues. Germline V gives CDR1 MNHNY, CDR2 SVGAGI (reference sequence). CDR3 coding DNA: TGTGCCAGCAGGGGTCGACTAGCGGGAACATACGAGCAGTACTTC. This encodes CASRGRLAGTYEQYF.

The CDR3 DNA reads TGTGCCAGTAGTAGACAGTTACCCTCCTACGAGCAGTACTTC. Translation gives CASSRQLPSYEQYF. The V and J genes are TRBV19 and TRBJ2-7; D might be TRBD1 (5 bases). The CDR3 contains 14 residues. CDR1 and CDR2 from the germline V gene are LNHDA and SQIVND (reference sequence). Trimming cost V 4 bases and J 0 bases, with 10 bases left between them. The whole variable domain, remainder taken from reference TRBV19 and TRBJ2-7, is DGGITQSPKYLFRKEGQNVTLSCEQNLNHDAMYWYRQDPGQGLRLIYYSQIVNDFQKGDIAEGYSVSREKKESFPLTVTSAQKNPTAFYLCASSRQLPSYEQYFGPGTRLTVT.

The gene calls are TRBV5-6 and TRBJ2-5; a weak D match, TRBD1 (5 bases). Germline lookup yields CDR1 SGHDT and CDR2 YYEEEE. The V and J ends lost 4 bases and 3 bases respectively, with 13 bases between them. The CDR3 covers 14 residues. The CDR3 DNA sequence: TGTGCCAGCAGCCAGACCCCCAGGGAAGAGACCCAGTACTTC. Translation: CASSQTPREETQYF.

The chain carries TRBV6-4 and TRBJ1-2, with D perhaps TRBD1 (5 bases). V was cut by 4 bases and J by 0 bases, with 6 bases left in between. The length of the CDR3 is 13 residues. Germline V gene sequence: CDR1 MRHNA, CDR2 SNTAGT. Here the CDR3 reads CASSAGTNYGYTF. In DNA, the CDR3 is TGTGCCAGCAGTGCAGGGACTAACTATGGCTACACCTTC.

The chain is built from TRBV6-6 and TRBJ1-2, with TRBD1 identical over 7 bases. Trimming removed 4 bases from V and 0 bases from J; junction bases left unmatched: 8. Germline V gives CDR1 MNHNY, CDR2 SVGAGI (reference sequence). The CDR3 sequence is 16 residues long. CDR3 protein: CASSWLRDRANYGYTF. The CDR3 coding sequence is TGTGCCAGCAGTTGGTTACGGGACAGAGCTAACTATGGCTACACCTTC.

To note about this clone: Other DNA sequences in the same sample also yield this CDR3. V usage is TRBV7-3 and J usage is TRBJ2-5; D gene unclear. CDR3 length equals 13 residues. V shed 2 bases and J shed 1 base, with 5 bases lying between them. Per the germline V gene, CDR1 is SGHTA and CDR2 is FQGTGA. CDR3 amino acids: CASSLAPQETQYF. The CDR3 bases are TGTGCCAGCAGCTTAGCGCCCCAAGAGACCCAGTACTTC.

This chain connects TRBV2 to TRBJ1-1; perhaps TRBD1 as D (6 bases). There are 14 residues in the CDR3. V lost 8 bases, J lost 1 base, and 14 bases lay in between. The germline V gene has CDR1 SNHLY and CDR2 FYNNEI. In nucleotides, the CDR3 is TGTGCCAGCTCGAGTGCAGGGGAGAACACTGAAGCTTTCTTT. It encodes CASSSAGENTEAFF. The full variable domain, with the rest looked up from reference TRBV2 and TRBJ1-1, is EPEVTQTPSHQVTQMGQEVILRCVPISNHLYFYWYRQILGQKVEFLVSFYNNEISEKSEIFDDQFSVERPDGSNFTLKIRSTKLEDSAMYFCASSSAGENTEAFFGQGTRLTVV.